This is a list of T cell receptor beta chains from one sample in a study of T cell responses to AZD1222 COVID-19 vaccine. Sequenced by immunoSEQ multiplex PCR; TCRdb stores in-frame clones only, minus some. This sample carries some 120,000 clones, 80% to 90% of them seen once, and the ten largest clones take approximately 10%. The source material was peripheral blood, sampled on day 0 of AZD1222 vaccination. The source is an adult in good health. Each CDR3 is given with its conserved first and last residue. Fields, in order: CDR3 length, V gene, clone size, J gene, CDR3 protein. The size of a clone is reported for some rows only, either as once, few or many, or as a class for expanded clones.

length: 14
V: TRBV5-1
size: .
J: TRBJ1-1
CDR3: CASSLEWAVREAFF

length: 14
V: TRBV7-3
size: .
J: TRBJ2-3
CDR3: CASSLRGGTDTQYF

length: 16
V: TRBV19
size: once
J: TRBJ1-5
CDR3: CASSIGAAVRNQPQHF

length: 13
V: TRBV30
size: .
J: TRBJ1-5
CDR3: CAWRGRSNQPQHF

length: 13
V: TRBV12-3/TRBV12-4
size: .
J: TRBJ1-1
CDR3: CASSGQVNTEAFF

length: 16
V: TRBV10-3
size: .
J: TRBJ2-5
CDR3: CAISETSPGPHPDQYF

length: 15
V: TRBV7-9
size: .
J: TRBJ1-4
CDR3: CASSLDLSTNEKLFF

length: 15
V: TRBV5-1
size: .
J: TRBJ2-3
CDR3: CASSFGTSGADTQYF

length: 17
V: TRBV2
size: .
J: TRBJ2-7
CDR3: CASGTKTDGTGTYEQYF

length: 14
V: TRBV7-7
size: .
J: TRBJ2-5
CDR3: CASSLAGGWETQYF

length: 13
V: TRBV6-5
size: .
J: TRBJ1-5
CDR3: CASRVGSNQPQHF

length: 16
V: TRBV7-2
size: .
J: TRBJ2-7
CDR3: CASSLGAGVETYEQYF

length: 14
V: TRBV12-5
size: .
J: TRBJ1-6
CDR3: CASGLGSYNSPLHF

length: 14
V: TRBV30
size: .
J: TRBJ2-5
CDR3: CAWSVSPSQETQYF

length: 15
V: TRBV9
size: few
J: TRBJ1-4
CDR3: CASSVGATTNEKLFF

length: 18
V: TRBV7-6
size: .
J: TRBJ1-3
CDR3: CASSLTGGSSDSGNTIYF

length: 14
V: TRBV7-2
size: .
J: TRBJ1-2
CDR3: CASGAGPEGTGYTF

length: 13
V: TRBV2
size: .
J: TRBJ2-5
CDR3: CASNRLLQETQYF

length: 14
V: TRBV3-1/TRBV3-2
size: .
J: TRBJ1-1
CDR3: CASSRTYRNTEAFF

length: 13
V: TRBV30
size: .
J: TRBJ1-1
CDR3: CAWSRRAQSEAFF

length: 16
V: TRBV7-2
size: .
J: TRBJ2-1
CDR3: CASSLGVGEGLNEQFF

length: 12
V: TRBV6-5
size: once
J: TRBJ1-1
CDR3: CASSSYAREAFF

length: 12
V: TRBV19
size: .
J: TRBJ1-4
CDR3: CASSSRGEKLFF

length: 15
V: TRBV7-9
size: .
J: TRBJ2-7
CDR3: CASSLAGQGMHEQYF

length: 14
V: TRBV5-6
size: .
J: TRBJ1-1
CDR3: CASSPGTAHTEAFF

length: 16
V: TRBV4-3
size: .
J: TRBJ2-3
CDR3: CASSQGAGLGPDTQYF

length: 14
V: TRBV28
size: once
J: TRBJ2-7
CDR3: CASRSPQGSHEQYF

length: 13
V: TRBV7-2
size: once
J: TRBJ1-2
CDR3: CASSFDRDFRYTF

length: 15
V: TRBV5-1
size: .
J: TRBJ1-2
CDR3: CASSLEGRLLYGYTF

length: 15
V: TRBV5-4
size: .
J: TRBJ2-6
CDR3: CASSFQGVVANVLTF

length: 15
V: TRBV3-1/TRBV3-2
size: .
J: TRBJ1-4
CDR3: CASSQDRGAGEKLFF

length: 18
V: TRBV7-2
size: .
J: TRBJ1-2
CDR3: CASSLAGHPGQINYGYTF

length: 13
V: TRBV12-3/TRBV12-4
size: once
J: TRBJ1-1
CDR3: CASSLALPGEAFF

length: 12
V: TRBV12-3/TRBV12-4
size: .
J: TRBJ1-4
CDR3: CASSSERFSLFF

length: 13
V: TRBV11-3
size: .
J: TRBJ2-2
CDR3: CASRRTGTGELFF

length: 11
V: TRBV30
size: .
J: TRBJ1-1
CDR3: CAWSFLSEAFF